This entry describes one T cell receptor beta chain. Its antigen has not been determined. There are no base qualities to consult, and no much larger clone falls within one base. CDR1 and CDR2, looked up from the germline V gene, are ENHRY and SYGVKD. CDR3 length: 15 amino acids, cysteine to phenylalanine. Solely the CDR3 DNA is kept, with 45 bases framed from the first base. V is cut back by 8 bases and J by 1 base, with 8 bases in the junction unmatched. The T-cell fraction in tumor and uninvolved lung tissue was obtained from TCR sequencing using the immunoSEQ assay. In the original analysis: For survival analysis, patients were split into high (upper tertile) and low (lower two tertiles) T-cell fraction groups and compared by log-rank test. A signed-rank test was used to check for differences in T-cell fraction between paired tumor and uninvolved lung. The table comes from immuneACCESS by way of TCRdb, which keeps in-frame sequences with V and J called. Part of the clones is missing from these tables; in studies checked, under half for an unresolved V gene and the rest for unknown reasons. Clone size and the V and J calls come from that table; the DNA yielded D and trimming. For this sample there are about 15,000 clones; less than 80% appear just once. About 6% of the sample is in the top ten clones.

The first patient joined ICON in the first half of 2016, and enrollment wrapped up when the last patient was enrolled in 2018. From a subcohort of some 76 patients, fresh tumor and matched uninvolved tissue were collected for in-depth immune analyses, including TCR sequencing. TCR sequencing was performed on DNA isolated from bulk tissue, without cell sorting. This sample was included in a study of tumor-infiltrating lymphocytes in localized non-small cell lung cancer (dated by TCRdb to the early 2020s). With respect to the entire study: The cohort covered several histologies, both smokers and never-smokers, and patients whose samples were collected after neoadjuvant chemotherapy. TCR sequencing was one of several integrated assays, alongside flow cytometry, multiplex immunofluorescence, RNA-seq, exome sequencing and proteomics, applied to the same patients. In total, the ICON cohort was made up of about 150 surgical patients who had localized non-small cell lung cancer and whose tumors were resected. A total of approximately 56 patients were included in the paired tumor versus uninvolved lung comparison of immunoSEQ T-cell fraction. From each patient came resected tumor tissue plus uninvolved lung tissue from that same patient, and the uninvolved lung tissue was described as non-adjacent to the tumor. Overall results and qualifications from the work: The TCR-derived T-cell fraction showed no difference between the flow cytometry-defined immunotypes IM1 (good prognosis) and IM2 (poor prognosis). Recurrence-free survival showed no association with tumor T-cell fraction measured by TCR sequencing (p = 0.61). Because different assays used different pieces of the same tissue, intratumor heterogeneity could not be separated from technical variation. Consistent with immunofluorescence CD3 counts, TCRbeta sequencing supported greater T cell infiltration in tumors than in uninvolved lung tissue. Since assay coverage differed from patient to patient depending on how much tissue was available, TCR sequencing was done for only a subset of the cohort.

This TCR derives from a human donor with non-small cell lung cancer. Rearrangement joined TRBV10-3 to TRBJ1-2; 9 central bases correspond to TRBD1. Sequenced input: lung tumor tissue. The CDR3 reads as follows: CAIPLTGGYNYGYTF. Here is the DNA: TGTGCCATCCCCCTCACAGGGGGCTATAACTATGGCTACACCTTC.